This T cell receptor beta chain was retrieved from a study of cytomegalovirus exposure and HLA in healthy donors. Clones were sequenced by immunoSEQ multiplex PCR, and TCRdb holds only the in-frame ones, with some missing. The table records tens of thousands of clones, about 93% of them present only once. On this clone itself: Its antigen is not identified.

Study-wide points: TCR sequences were mostly rare, though some public TCRs occurred in many donors. Cytomegalovirus status was reportedly diagnosed by the classifier with high sensitivity and specificity. The study recorded 160 or so TCR beta chains that were cytomegalovirus-associated.

The donors were part of the validation cohort of roughly 110 subjects. That cohort was separate from the first cohort, which comprised some 670 subjects. The sequence derives from a woman in her twenties or thirties in good health and CMV-seropositive. The sequencing input was PBMCs.

CDR3 region: CASSLAGGTYNEQFF. In DNA, the CDR3 is TGTGCCAGCAGCTTAGCGGGAGGTACCTACAATGAGCAGTTCTTC. The chain has TRBV7-3 and TRBJ2-1; 8 nucleotides match TRBD2. Trimming cost V 2 bases and J 2 bases; bases outside gene matches: 2. The CDR3 length is 15 residues. Germline CDR1 is SGHTA and CDR2 is FQGTGA.